One sample yielded the 10 T cell receptor beta chains listed below, sequenced in a study of CD8 T cells in Susac syndrome. The authors reverse transcribed 0.5 to 1 ug RNA with random hexamers. TCRdb ran MiXCR on the immunoSEQ multiplex PCR reads and lists one entry per CDR3 protein. The data contain under 150,000 distinct CDR3 sequences, under 97% of them seen just once; the ten biggest clones take up 0.075% to 0.09%. The sample taken for sequencing was CD4+ T cells from PBMCs. The receptors come from a human donor with Susac syndrome.

The V and J genes are TRBV11-2 and TRBJ1-6; a possible D gene is TRBD1 (5 bases). This CDR3 has 16 residues. The germline V gene encodes CDR1 SGHAT and CDR2 FQNNGV. Between the trimmed V and J ends, which lost 6 bases and 10 bases, there was a span of 22 bases. The CDR3 sequence: CASRGGRGKGESPLHF. DNA for the CDR3: TGTGCCAGCAGAGGTGGAAGGGGCAAAGGGGAATCACCCCTCCACTTT.

V gene TRBV4-1 combines with J gene TRBJ2-3; weak D call: TRBD1 (5 bases). The CDR3 contains 16 residues. V lost 3 bases and J 5 bases, leaving 18 bases between the germline ends. Germline CDR1 is MGHRA and CDR2 is YSYEKL. CDR3 sequence (DNA): TGCGCCAGCAGCCACCCCCCAGGGAATAATCGAGATACGCAGTATTTT. It translates to CASSHPPGNNRDTQYF.

The CDR3 bases are TGCAGTGGCGACGGGACCTCCTACGAGCAGTACTTC. The encoded protein is CSGDGTSYEQYF. V usage is TRBV20-1 and J usage is TRBJ2-7, with D perhaps matching TRBD1 or TRBD2 (5 bases each). CDR1 and CDR2 (germline): DFQATT, SNEGSKA (reference sequence). The CDR3 consists of 12 residues. V lost 7 bases and J 0 bases, leaving 10 bases between the germline ends.

The chain is built from TRBV10-3 and TRBJ2-1, with 8 bases that match TRBD2. The V segment lost 4 bases and the J segment 5 bases; nucleotides outside the gene matches: 4. Germline loops: CDR1 ENHRY, CDR2 SYGVKD. The CDR3 consists of 14 residues. CDR3 loop: CAISAPSGHNEQFF. The CDR3 DNA is TGTGCCATCAGTGCCCCTAGCGGGCACAATGAGCAGTTCTTC.

The genes are TRBV28 and TRBJ2-1, with TRBD2 identical over 7 bases. The CDR3 loop spans 13 amino acids. The J segment lost 7 bases and the V segment lost 6 bases, leaving 6 bases of the junction unmatched. Germline V gives CDR1 MDHEN, CDR2 SYDVKM. The CDR3 protein is CASRGAGTNEQFF. As DNA, the CDR3 is TGTGCCAGCAGGGGAGCGGGAACGAATGAGCAGTTCTTC. Based on the CDR3 plus reference TRBV28 and TRBJ2-1, the full variable domain is DVKVTQSSRYLVKRTGEKVFLECVQDMDHENMFWYRQDPGLGLRLIYFSYDVKMKEKGDIPEGYSVSREKKERFSLILESASTNQTSMYLCASRGAGTNEQFFGPGTRLTVL.

A note on this clonotype: The DNA is left out, because the CDR3 cannot be placed on it with certainty; the CDR3 is given as TCRdb lists it. The V call is TRBV20-1, the J call TRBJ2-1; no check of the table's D call, TRBD2, against the DNA was made. Germline CDR1 is DFQATT and CDR2 is SNEGSKA (reference sequence). With termini counted, the CDR3 has 14 amino acids. CDR3: CSYVGPNNYNEQFF.

As DNA, the CDR3 is TGTGCCAGCAGCGCCGGACAGGCGCTCCACTCTGGAAACACCATATATTTT. This translates into CASSAGQALHSGNTIYF. The chain links TRBV9 to TRBJ1-3; 7 bases agree with TRBD1. Trimming at V came to 3 bases and at J to 0 bases, leaving 9 bases not matched to a gene. Germline CDR1 and CDR2: SGDLS and YYNGEE. The CDR3 consists of 17 residues.

The chain links TRBV7-3 to TRBJ2-3; D gene ambiguous. Trimming removed 5 bases from V and 5 bases from J, with 14 bases in between. CDR1 and CDR2 from the germline V gene are SGHTA and FQGTGA. The CDR3 is 14 amino acids. The CDR3 DNA reads as TGTGCCAGCAGCAATCCCTCTTGGGGAGATACGCAGTATTTT. As protein: CASSNPSWGDTQYF.

This rearrangement joins TRBV9 to TRBJ1-5; 7 bases agree with TRBD1. The CDR3 extends over 15 amino acids. The germline gives CDR1 SGDLS, CDR2 YYNGEE. J lost 4 bases, V lost 0 bases, and 4 bases had no gene match. The CDR3 sequence is CASSVEGDRNQPQHF. The CDR3 bases are TGTGCCAGCAGCGTAGAGGGGGACAGAAATCAGCCCCAGCATTTT.

The J gene is TRBJ2-3, the V gene TRBV6-5, with D perhaps TRBD1 (5 bases). CDR1 MNHEY and CDR2 SVGAGI come from the germline V gene. V was clipped by 2 bases and J by 1 base, with 10 bases between them. There are 15 residues in the CDR3. CDR3 in DNA: TGTGCCAGCAGTTACGGTGGGGCTCGCACAGATACGCAGTATTTT. This encodes CASSYGGARTDTQYF.